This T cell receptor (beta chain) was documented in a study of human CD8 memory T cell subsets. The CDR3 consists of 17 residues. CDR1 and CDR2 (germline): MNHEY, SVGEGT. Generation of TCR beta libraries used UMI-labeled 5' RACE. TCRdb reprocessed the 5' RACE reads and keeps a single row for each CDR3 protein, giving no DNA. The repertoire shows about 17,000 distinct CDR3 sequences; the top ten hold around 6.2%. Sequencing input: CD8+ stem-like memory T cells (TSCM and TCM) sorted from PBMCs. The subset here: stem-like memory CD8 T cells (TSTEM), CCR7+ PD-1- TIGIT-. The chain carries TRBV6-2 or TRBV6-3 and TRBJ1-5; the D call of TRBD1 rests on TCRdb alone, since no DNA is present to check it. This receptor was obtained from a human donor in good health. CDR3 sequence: CASSYPPGQGRNQPQHF.